What follows are 27 T cell receptor beta chains derived from one specimen sequenced in a study of blood T cell repertoires in COVID-19. Clones were read by immunoSEQ multiplex PCR, and TCRdb kept only the in-frame ones, dropping some. The sample records 150,000 or so clones, over 75% being singletons. The sample was peripheral blood. The receptors shown here come from a man aged 18 to 30 with COVID-19, enrolled during active disease.

The V gene is TRBV29-1, the J gene TRBJ2-1; 8 bases are shared with TRBD1. The CDR3 totals 12 residues. V gave up 7 bases and J gave up 8 bases; unmatched junction bases: 7. CDR1 and CDR2 (germline): SQVTM, ANQGSEA. In nucleotides, the CDR3 is TGCAGCGCCGGACAGGGTAGCGATGAGCAGTTCTTC. Its protein is CSAGQGSDEQFF.

The genes are TRBV6-5 and TRBJ2-4; tentatively, D is TRBD2 (5 bases). This CDR3 region has 11 residues. Trimming took 4 bases from V and 8 from J, leaving 6 bases between them. Germline V lookup: CDR1 MNHEY, CDR2 SVGAGI. CDR3 coding DNA: TGTGCCAGCAGTTCGGAGGACATTCAGTACTTC. This translates into CASSSEDIQYF.

The rearrangement links TRBV6-2 or TRBV6-3 to TRBJ1-1; 9 nucleotides line up with TRBD1. V was pared by 4 bases and J by 6 bases, with 3 bases of the junction left unmatched. The CDR3 covers 13 residues. CDR1 is MNHEY and CDR2 is SVGEGT in the germline V gene. The CDR3 DNA follows: TGTGCCAGCAGTTTCCGACAGGGGGCTGAAGCTTTCTTT. This sequence encodes CASSFRQGAEAFF.

This clone was picked up one time. The chain carries TRBV6-5 and TRBJ1-1; a possible D gene is TRBD1 (6 bases). Per germline, CDR1 MNHEY and CDR2 SVGAGI. The CDR3 is 14 amino acids. The V end was cut by 2 bases, the J end by 5 bases, with 12 bases between. The CDR3 nucleotides read TGTGCCAGCAGTTACGGAGGACAGCGGACTGAAGCTTTCTTT. It codes for CASSYGGQRTEAFF.

This clone was seen more than once but under ten times. The chain is built from TRBV9 and TRBJ1-3; D possibly corresponds to TRBD1 (6 bases). CDR3 length: 15 amino acids. In germline, CDR1 is SGDLS, CDR2 YYNGEE. Trimming shortened V by 0 bases and J by 4 bases, and 11 bases separated the two germline ends. The chain's CDR3 is CASSVERGTGNTIYF. CDR3 bases: TGTGCCAGCAGCGTAGAGCGGGGGACAGGAAACACCATATATTTT.

The sample holds a few counts of this clone. V is TRBV5-1 and J is TRBJ2-5; possibly TRBD2 for D (6 bases). This CDR3 has 14 residues. CDR1 and CDR2 from the germline V gene are SGHRS and YFSETQ. The V end lost 1 base, the J end lost 3 bases, and 10 bases lay between the germline ends. CDR3 amino acids: CASSLQGGKETQYF. The DNA for the CDR3 is TGCGCCAGCAGCTTGCAGGGCGGGAAAGAGACCCAGTACTTC.

The V call is TRBV3-1 (or the pseudogene TRBV3-2), the J call TRBJ2-5, with D perhaps matching TRBD1 (6 bases). CDR1 is LGHDT and CDR2 is YNNKEL in the germline V gene (reference sequence). Trimming cost V 0 bases and J 5 bases, with 13 bases left between them. There are 15 residues in the CDR3. Written as DNA, the CDR3 is TGTGCCAGCAGCCAAGATCAGAGGGGGTGGGAGACCCAGTACTTC. It is translated as CASSQDQRGWETQYF.

A word on this clone: A junction boundary mismatches the germline segment, possibly from a read error. The genes are TRBV5-1 and TRBJ1-2; no reliable D call. The germline CDR1 and CDR2 sequences are SGHRS and YFSETQ. This CDR3 is 9 amino acids long. This CDR3 reads CASSLSSVF. DNA for the CDR3: TGCGCCAGCAGCTTGTCCTCAGTCTTC. Full variable domain (missing parts from reference TRBV5-1 and TRBJ1-2): KAGVTQTPRYLIKTRGQQVTLSCSPISGHRSVSWYQQTPGQGLQFLFEYFSETQRNKGNFPGRFSGRQFSNSRSEMNVSTLELGDSALYLCASSLSSVFGSGTRLTVV.

The chain uses TRBV12-3 or TRBV12-4 and TRBJ2-7; possibly TRBD1 for D (6 bases). Trimming cost V 6 bases and J 4 bases, with 13 bases left between them. The CDR3 has 13 residues. CDR3 sequence reads: CASSRTEKYEQYF. Here the CDR3 DNA reads TGTGCCAGCAGCCGGACAGAGAAGTACGAGCAGTACTTC.

Details on this clone: An end of the junction differs from the germline gene, which may be a read error. The chain uses TRBV7-7 and TRBJ2-5, with D possibly TRBD1 on 6 matching bases. CDR1 and CDR2 from the germline V gene are SSHAT and FNYEAQ (reference sequence). CDR3 length equals 14 residues. CDR3 protein: CASSLAQGQETQYF. The CDR3 DNA follows: TGTGCTAGCAGCTTAGCACAGGGCCAAGAGACCCAGTACTTC.

This chain joins TRBV7-8 and TRBJ2-7; TRBD1 matches at 8 bases. The V segment lost 2 bases and the J segment 3 bases; nucleotides outside the gene matches: 15. The CDR3 length is 18 residues. In germline, CDR1 is SGHVS, CDR2 FQNEAQ. The CDR3: CASSLLRGLGDRNYEQYF. CDR3 sequence (DNA): TGTGCCAGCAGCTTATTAAGGGGGTTGGGGGACAGGAACTACGAGCAGTACTTC.

This clone was observed many times. This specimen includes other DNA sequences encoding the same CDR3. The rearrangement links TRBV6-5 to TRBJ2-7; D perhaps matches TRBD1 (7 bases). CDR1 is MNHEY, CDR2 SVGAGI, per germline. This CDR3 region has 15 residues. Trimming shortened V by 6 bases and J by 2 bases, and 17 bases separated the two germline ends. CDR3 bases: TGTGCCAGCAGCTATCGGGGGCAGGGGGCCTACGAGCAGTACTTC. Translation gives CASSYRGQGAYEQYF.

This clone has a single count. This sequence joins TRBV28 and TRBJ1-2; TRBD1 matches at 7 bases. This CDR3 contains 15 residues. The V gene's germline CDR1 is MDHEN and CDR2 SYDVKM. Unmatched junction bases numbered 10, after V lost 5 bases and J lost 4 bases. For the CDR3, the DNA is TGTGCCAGCAGTCCAAGACAGGGCCTGGGCTATGGCTACACCTTC. Translation: CASSPRQGLGYGYTF.

This clone was detected once. The gene calls are TRBV9 and TRBJ1-1; a possible D gene is TRBD1 (5 bases). Trimming shortened V by 3 bases and J by 1 base, and 7 bases separated the two germline ends. The germline CDR1 and CDR2 sequences are SGDLS and YYNGEE. The CDR3 is made up of 13 amino acids. The CDR3 region is CASSGTQNTEAFF. CDR3 sequence (DNA): TGTGCCAGCAGCGGGACACAGAACACTGAAGCTTTCTTT.

J is TRBJ2-5 and V is TRBV24-1, with 10 bases lining up with TRBD2. The CDR3 runs to 17 residues. CDR1 KGHDR and CDR2 SFDVKD come from the germline V gene. V was pared by 5 bases and J by 5 bases, with 13 bases of the junction left unmatched. The CDR3 DNA is TGTGCCACCAGTGGGGTCCCCTTAGCGGGAGGAGGGGAGACCCAGTACTTC. Translated: CATSGVPLAGGGETQYF.

This chain links TRBV27 with TRBJ2-7; D is undetermined. V lost 4 bases and J 2 bases, leaving 3 bases between the germline ends. Germline CDR1 is MNHEY and CDR2 is SMNVEV (reference sequence). The CDR3 sequence is 11 residues long. The CDR3 DNA reads TGTGCCAGCAGTTCTCCCTACGAGCAGTACTTC. The encoded protein is CASSSPYEQYF.

CDR3 sequence: CASSSRQGALGGANVLTF. CDR3 DNA: TGTGCCAGTAGTTCCCGGCAAGGGGCATTGGGGGGGGCCAACGTCCTGACTTTC. V usage is TRBV19 and J usage is TRBJ2-6; tentative D call: TRBD1 (5 bases). From germline, CDR1 is LNHDA and CDR2 SQIVND (reference sequence). V lost 5 bases and J 4 bases, leaving 21 bases between the germline ends. The CDR3 runs to 18 residues.

There are a few counts of this clone. This rearrangement joins TRBV11-2 to TRBJ2-1; 7 nucleotides agree with TRBD1. The V segment lost 5 bases and the J segment 0 bases; nucleotides outside the gene matches: 1. The CDR3 spans 14 residues. The V gene's germline CDR1 is SGHAT and CDR2 FQNNGV. The CDR3 here is CASSRDSSYNEQFF. DNA for the CDR3: TGTGCCAGCAGCCGGGACAGCTCCTACAATGAGCAGTTCTTC. Using reference TRBV11-2 and TRBJ2-1 for the parts outside the CDR3, the full variable domain is EAGVAQSPRYKIIEKRQSVAFWCNPISGHATLYWYQQILGQGPKLLIQFQNNGVVDDSQLPKDRFSAERLKGVDSTLKIQPAKLEDSAVYLCASSRDSSYNEQFFGPGTRLTVL.

This chain connects TRBV6-5 to TRBJ2-5; 7 nucleotides match TRBD2. CDR3 length: 14 residues. Germline CDR1 reads MNHEY; CDR2 reads SVGAGI. The V segment lost 2 bases and the J segment 2 bases; nucleotides outside the gene matches: 2. The CDR3 is CASSYLAAQETQYF. The DNA for the CDR3 is TGTGCCAGCAGTTACCTAGCGGCTCAAGAGACCCAGTACTTC.

The chain employs TRBV5-1 and TRBJ2-2, with 8 bases matching TRBD1. CDR1 is SGHRS and CDR2 is YFSETQ in the germline V gene. The CDR3 is made up of 16 amino acids. V lost 3 bases to trimming and J lost 4 bases; unmatched junction nucleotides: 8. This chain's CDR3 is CASSSAGGLSTGELFF. CDR3 sequence (DNA): TGCGCCAGCAGCTCGGCAGGGGGCTTAAGCACCGGGGAGCTGTTTTTT.

This clone was seen once. V gene TRBV19 combines with J gene TRBJ1-3; D is uncertain. Germline assignment: CDR1 LNHDA and CDR2 SQIVND (reference sequence). CDR3 length equals 12 residues. Trimming took 6 bases from V and 0 from J, leaving 3 bases between them. For the CDR3, the DNA is TGTGCCAGTAGCCTCTCTGGAAACACCATATATTTT. This sequence encodes CASSLSGNTIYF.

This clone is a singleton in its sample. The chain carries TRBV5-1 and TRBJ2-7; the D gene is possibly TRBD2 (6 bases). Trimming removed 4 bases at V and 0 bases at J, with 11 bases between. This CDR3 has 14 residues. Germline-derived CDR1 and CDR2 are SGHRS and YFSETQ. CDR3 sequence reads: CASSSGGFSYEQYF. The DNA of the CDR3 is TGCGCCAGCAGCAGTGGGGGGTTCTCCTACGAGCAGTACTTC.

The chain joins TRBV27 to TRBJ2-7; weak D call: TRBD1 (5 bases). The ends were cut back, 6 bases at V and 1 base at J, with 10 bases in the middle. The CDR3 contains 13 residues. Germline V lookup: CDR1 MNHEY, CDR2 SMNVEV (reference sequence). In DNA form, the CDR3 reads TGTGCCAGCAGCCTGACAGATTCCTACGAGCAGTACTTC. Amino acid sequence: CASSLTDSYEQYF.

This clone was observed once. The chain employs TRBV7-9 and TRBJ2-5, with D possibly matching TRBD2 (6 bases). The CDR3 is made up of 15 amino acids. Per the germline V gene, CDR1 is SEHNR and CDR2 is FQNEAQ (reference sequence). Trimming removed 5 bases from V and 2 bases from J, with 15 bases in between. CDR3 loop: CASSLRGNVQETQYF. DNA for the CDR3: TGTGCCAGCAGCCTCCGCGGGAATGTTCAAGAGACCCAGTACTTC.

The V gene is TRBV5-4, the J gene TRBJ1-1, with a tentative D call TRBD1 (6 bases). CDR3 length equals 14 residues. The V and J ends lost 4 bases and 10 bases respectively, with 20 bases between them. Germline V gives CDR1 SGHNT, CDR2 YYREEE (reference sequence). The CDR3: CASSSGTRGTGAFF. Here the CDR3 DNA reads TGTGCCAGCAGCAGCGGGACAAGGGGCACGGGAGCTTTCTTT.

The chain's CDR3 is CASSVGREYRTRHNNEQFF. CDR3 DNA: TGTGCCAGCAGCGTAGGGCGGGAGTATCGGACACGACATAACAATGAGCAGTTCTTC. This chain uses TRBV9 with TRBJ2-1; TRBD2 agrees at 7 bases. This CDR3 is 19 amino acids long. Germline V gene data show CDR1 as SGDLS and CDR2 as YYNGEE. V dropped 0 bases and J dropped 5; count of bases not matched to a gene: 17.

V usage is TRBV19 and J usage is TRBJ2-3; 9 bases match TRBD2. Germline loops: CDR1 LNHDA, CDR2 SQIVND (reference sequence). Trimming took 5 bases from V and 3 from J; bases not matched to a gene: 12. This CDR3 spans 17 amino acids. This chain's CDR3 is CASSPWGIAGETDTQYF. The CDR3 DNA reads as TGTGCCAGTAGTCCCTGGGGGATAGCGGGAGAAACAGATACGCAGTATTTT.